Following are 21 T cell receptor beta chains from one sample sequenced in a study of blood T cells in healthy people across ages. A sample-barcoded 5' primer and a J-beta primer mix were used in a second PCR of roughly 6 to 11 cycles. TCRdb ran MiXCR on the 5' RACE reads and lists one entry per CDR3 protein. The sample includes over 700,000 distinct CDR3 sequences, roughly 50% of them seen just once. Sequenced input: blood. All receptors derive from an elderly man in good health.

The sample holds a few counts of this clonotype. V is TRBV7-2 and J is TRBJ2-4, with 11 bases lining up with TRBD1. The CDR3 runs 15 residues. CDR1 and CDR2 (germline): SGHTA, FQGNSA. Trimming at V came to 5 bases and at J to 13 bases, leaving 13 bases not matched to a gene. The DNA for the CDR3 is TGTGCCAGCAGCATCCGGACAGGGGGCACAGGGGAGCAGTACTTC. Protein: CASSIRTGGTGEQYF.

CDR3 bases: TGTGCCAGCAGCCCGTATAAGGGGAGGGCCTACGAGCAGTACTTC. Its translation: CASSPYKGRAYEQYF. The genes are TRBV6-2 or TRBV6-3 and TRBJ2-7; 7 bases line up with TRBD2. The CDR3 totals 15 residues. The germline CDR1 and CDR2 sequences are MNHEY and SVGEGT. V lost 6 bases, J lost 2 bases, and 10 bases stayed unmatched.

CDR3 protein: CASSSRVSEQYF. CDR3 bases: TGTGCCAGCAGTTCCAGGGTCTCCGAGCAGTACTTC. The chain is built from TRBV27 and TRBJ2-5; perhaps TRBD1 as D (5 bases). The DNA end favors TRBJ2-7, so the J call may be wrong. This CDR3 spans 12 amino acids. CDR1 and CDR2 (germline): MNHEY, SMNVEV (reference sequence).

The chain joins TRBV2 to TRBJ2-5, with D maybe TRBD2 (6 bases). The J call is uncertain, as TRBJ2-7 better fits the DNA end. Germline V lookup: CDR1 SNHLY, CDR2 FYNNEI. The CDR3 sequence is 14 residues long. The CDR3 region has the DNA TGTGCCAGCAGAGGAGGAGGGCAAGGCGGCGAGCAGTACTTC. Translation: CASRGGGQGGEQYF.

The chain is built from TRBV20-1 and TRBJ2-3; TRBD2 agrees at 8 bases. Germline assignment: CDR1 DFQATT and CDR2 SNEGSKA (reference sequence). The CDR3 consists of 13 residues. Losses at the gene ends were 1 base for V and 6 bases for J; bases not matched to a gene: 3. The CDR3 region has the DNA TGCAGTGCTAGAGGGACTAGCTATGATACGCAGTATTTT. Residues: CSARGTSYDTQYF.

V and J are TRBV20-1 and TRBJ2-1; 7 bases are shared with TRBD2. The CDR3 spans 15 residues. V lost 1 base to trimming and J lost 3 bases; unmatched junction nucleotides: 6. Per the germline V gene, CDR1 is DFQATT and CDR2 is SNEGSKA (reference sequence). The DNA for the CDR3 is TGCAGTGCTAGAGGAGGAGCGGGGCTCTACAATGAGCAGTTCTTC. This translates into CSARGGAGLYNEQFF.

The gene calls are TRBV14 and TRBJ1-2, with unresolved D. CDR1 is SGHDN, CDR2 FVKESK, per germline. V was trimmed by 7 bases and J by 4 bases, leaving 13 bases between them. The CDR3 consists of 13 residues. CDR3 sequence: CASNQQMGYGYTF. DNA of the CDR3: TGTGCCAGCAACCAGCAGATGGGCTATGGCTACACCTTC.

The chain couples TRBV5-1 to TRBJ2-2; possible D gene TRBD1, 6 bases. CDR1 and CDR2 from the germline V gene are SGHRS and YFSETQ. The CDR3 spans 14 residues. V was cut by 0 bases and J by 7 bases, with 10 bases left in between. The CDR3 DNA reads TGCGCCAGCAGCTTGGAAGGGGGAAGCGGGGAGCTGTTTTTT. Translated, it gives CASSLEGGSGELFF.

V gene TRBV2 combines with J gene TRBJ2-3, with 7 positions matching TRBD2. CDR3 length equals 15 residues. J gave up 8 bases and V 11 bases, and 19 bases lay outside the gene matches. Germline V gives CDR1 SNHLY, CDR2 FYNNEI. The CDR3 DNA is TGTGCCTCCCGCGGGGCGGGAGCCCCACCAGCTACGCAGTATTTT. Protein product: CASRGAGAPPATQYF.

The chain has TRBV24-1 and TRBJ2-1; the match to TRBD2 covers 10 bases. CDR1 is KGHDR and CDR2 is SFDVKD in the germline V gene. Trimming took 0 bases from V and 4 from J; bases not matched to a gene: 14. CDR3 length equals 20 residues. CDR3 sequence (DNA): TGTGCCACCAGTGATTTGCCTCAGGGGCCCGGACTAGCGGTTTACAATGAGCAGTTCTTC. Protein: CATSDLPQGPGLAVYNEQFF.

The chain uses TRBV24-1 and TRBJ2-3; tentative D call: TRBD2 (7 bases). The germline V gene has CDR1 KGHDR and CDR2 SFDVKD. The CDR3 spans 18 residues. The V gene lost 1 base and the J gene lost 3 bases, with 19 bases spanning the gap. The CDR3 DNA reads as TGTGCCACCAGTGATTTTACAGGGTATGGGGGAGGGACAGATACGCAGTATTTT. This encodes CATSDFTGYGGGTDTQYF.

The rearrangement uses TRBV9 and TRBJ1-2, with D unresolved. The CDR3 is 14 amino acids. Trimming took 6 bases from V and 7 from J, leaving 19 bases between them. Germline V gene sequence: CDR1 SGDLS, CDR2 YYNGEE. The CDR3 DNA follows: TGTGCCAGCAAGAGGACCCGGAGCTTGGGTGGCTACACCTTC. Amino acids: CASKRTRSLGGYTF.

The chain combines TRBV28 with TRBJ2-7, with TRBD2 matching 7 bases. Germline CDR1 MDHEN, CDR2 SYDVKM. The CDR3 has 14 amino acids. V lost 5 bases, J lost 6 bases, and 10 bases stayed unmatched. The CDR3 nucleotides read TGTGCCAGCAGTCAAAGAGGGAGGGTTGTCGAGCAGTACTTC. Protein product: CASSQRGRVVEQYF.

This clonotype was detected only once. The chain recombines TRBV5-1 with TRBJ1-1, with 10 bases matching TRBD1. J lost 6 bases, V lost 4 bases, and 9 bases had no gene match. Germline CDR1 and CDR2: SGHRS and YFSETQ. This CDR3 has 15 residues. CDR3 DNA sequence: TGCGCCAGCAGCGGCACCGGGACAGGGGCCGCTGAAGCTTTCTTT. It yields the protein CASSGTGTGAAEAFF.

This clonotype was picked up one time. This chain links TRBV7-9 with TRBJ2-7; D tentatively fits TRBD1 or TRBD2 (5 bases each). Germline values: CDR1 SEHNR, CDR2 FQNEAQ (reference sequence). V was trimmed by 5 bases and J by 3 bases, leaving 14 bases between them. The CDR3 consists of 14 residues. CDR3 DNA: TGTGCCAGCAGCAGCCGTGAGGGGAACTACGAGCAGTACTTC. The encoded protein is CASSSREGNYEQYF. Full variable domain (outside the CDR3, taken from reference TRBV7-9 and TRBJ2-7): DTGVSQNPRHKITKRGQNVTFRCDPISEHNRLYWYRQTLGQGPEFLTYFQNEAQLEKSRLLSDRFSAERPKGSFSTLEIQRTEQGDSAMYLCASSSREGNYEQYFGPGTRLTVT.

The gene calls are TRBV24-1 and TRBJ1-1; D call uncertain. Germline CDR1 is KGHDR and CDR2 is SFDVKD. The CDR3 has 13 amino acids. V was pared by 2 bases and J by 3 bases, with 6 bases between. DNA of the CDR3: TGTGCCACCAGTGATTGGACGGACACTGAAGCTTTCTTT. Amino acids: CATSDWTDTEAFF.

About this clonotype itself: This may come from a read error, since a much larger clone is one base off. CDR3 in DNA: TGTGCCAGCGGCTACAATGAGCAGTACTTC. Protein product: CASGYNEQYF. The chain recombines TRBV12-3 or TRBV12-4 with TRBJ2-4, with D uncertain. The CDR3 length is 10 residues. V lost 8 bases and J 13 bases, leaving 12 bases between the germline ends.

This clonotype was seen more than once but under ten times. This rearrangement joins TRBV4-1 to TRBJ2-7; D is undetermined. Germline V gene lookup returns CDR1 MGHRA and CDR2 YSYEKL. V dropped 1 base and J dropped 6 bases, with 16 bases sitting between them. The CDR3 has 15 amino acids. In DNA, the CDR3 is TGCGCCAGCAGCCAAGTAGATTCTAGTCTGGCCGAGCAGTACTTC. This codes for CASSQVDSSLAEQYF.

This clonotype came up a few times. The CDR3 DNA reads as TGCAGTGCTAGAGATGCCCGGACGGCGGGCGGCTACACCTTC. Translating it yields CSARDARTAGGYTF. The rearrangement links TRBV20-1 to TRBJ1-2; D gene unclear. In germline, CDR1 is DFQATT, CDR2 SNEGSKA (reference sequence). The CDR3 covers 14 residues. V was clipped by 0 bases and J by 8 bases, with 16 bases between them.

The V call is TRBV5-1, the J call TRBJ2-1; D uncertain. V was trimmed by 2 bases and J by 4 bases, leaving 13 bases between them. The V gene's germline CDR1 is SGHRS and CDR2 YFSETQ. This CDR3 contains 15 residues. The CDR3 sequence is CASSFKGNGYNEQFF. The CDR3 bases are TGCGCCAGCAGCTTTAAGGGAAATGGGTACAATGAGCAGTTCTTC.

This clonotype occurred a few times. CDR3 bases: TGTGCCAGCAGTTTTGAGCTTCAGCCCCAGCATTTT. Translated, it gives CASSFELQPQHF. This rearrangement joins TRBV28 to TRBJ1-5; D remains unclear. Deletions cut 3 bases from V and 6 bases from J, with 6 bases between. CDR1 is MDHEN, CDR2 SYDVKM, per germline. CDR3 length: 12 amino acids.